This TCR beta chain was sequenced for a study of T cells in Graves' hyperthyroidism and ophthalmopathy. The germline gives CDR1 MDHEN, CDR2 SYDVKM. This CDR3 comprises 13 residues. V was clipped by 7 bases and J by 5 bases, with 14 bases between them. The TCR beta CDR3 regions underwent amplification using RNA transcripts as the source. The HTBI set primed first-round TCR CDR3 RT-PCR. TCRdb re-called the multiplex PCR reads through MiXCR, storing one row per CDR3 protein. The top ten clones hold just under 45% of a sample with approximately 200,000 distinct CDR3 sequences, approximately 20% of them seen once. This clonotype was detected many times.

The specimen was blood. The clonotype comes from a man aged 40-49 years with Graves' hyperthyroidism. The V call is TRBV28, the J call TRBJ2-5; D is unresolved. The CDR3 coding sequence is TGTGCCAGCACTCCACCCCTGGGGGAGACCCAGTACTTC. This gives the protein CASTPPLGETQYF.